Listed below are T cell receptor beta chains from one sample, sequenced in a study of identical twins. TCRdb passed the 5' RACE reads through MiXCR, listing each CDR3 protein once. The sample includes 200,000 to 250,000 distinct CDR3 sequences, over 12% seen only once; the top ten take approximately 10%. Sequenced input: memory (CD45RO+) T cells sorted from blood. All receptors come from a woman aged 18 to 35 in good health. CDR3s include the opening cysteine and the closing phenylalanine or tryptophan. A D gene is named only where the DNA matches it firmly. Size is stated for part of the rows, as once, few or many counts, or as a class when the clone is expanded.

D | size | J | V | CDR3 | DNA
TRBD1 | . | TRBJ2-5 | TRBV5-1 | CASSLGDRGDQETQYF | TGCGCCAGCAGCTTGGGGGACAGGGGGGACCAAGAGACCCAGTACTTC
TRBD1 | few | TRBJ1-2 | TRBV27 | CASSPRGTGGNGYTF | TGTGCCAGCAGTCCGCGGGGGACAGGGGGGAATGGCTACACCTTC
TRBD2 | few | TRBJ2-3 | TRBV9 | CASSGIAGVTQYF | TGTGCCAGCAGCGGAATAGCGGGTGTTACGCAGTATTTT
TRBD1 | few | TRBJ1-2 | TRBV20-1 | CSPLSGTVPTNYGYTF | TGCAGTCCCCTTAGCGGGACAGTTCCTACTAACTATGGCTACACCTTC
. | few | TRBJ1-4 | TRBV6-6 | CASSYQPNEKLFF | TGTGCCAGCAGTTACCAGCCTAATGAAAAACTGTTTTTT
TRBD1 | few | TRBJ2-3 | TRBV5-1 | CASSLGGQSTDTQYF | TGCGCCAGCAGCTTGGGGGGACAGAGCACAGATACGCAGTATTTT
. | many | TRBJ2-2 | TRBV4-3 | CASSQDIGDTGELFF | TGCGCCAGCAGCCAAGATATAGGGGACACCGGGGAGCTGTTTTTT
. | . | TRBJ1-2 | TRBV5-4 | CASSLTGHYGYTF | TGTGCCAGCAGCCTGACGGGGCACTATGGCTACACCTTC
TRBD1 | . | TRBJ1-6 | TRBV2 | CASPTDDRAYSPLHF | TGTGCCAGCCCGACGGATGACAGGGCTTATTCACCCCTCCACTTT
. | . | TRBJ2-7 | TRBV18 | CASSPRVLGSYEQYF | TGTGCCAGCTCACCACGAGTTCTCGGAAGCTACGAGCAGTACTTC
. | many | TRBJ2-3 | TRBV5-1 | CASSLAQGLDTQYF | TGCGCCAGCAGCTTGGCGCAAGGCTTAGATACGCAGTATTTT
TRBD2 | . | TRBJ2-3 | TRBV5-1 | CASVQRGEATDTQYF | TGCGCCAGCGTTCAGCGGGGAGAGGCTACAGATACGCAGTATTTT
TRBD1 | many | TRBJ2-3 | TRBV7-9 | CASSQTAGTGSYPQDF | TGTGCCAGCAGCCAAACGGCCGGGACAGGGTCTTACCCTCAGGATTTT
. | . | TRBJ2-7 | TRBV6-5 | CASSYSMGAPFSEQYF | TGTGCCAGCAGTTACTCGATGGGGGCCCCCTTCTCCGAGCAGTACTTC
TRBD2 | . | TRBJ2-2 | TRBV7-6 | CASSRGGGTSGNTGELFF | TGTGCCAGCAGCCGGGGCGGAGGGACTAGCGGGAACACCGGGGAGCTGTTTTTT
TRBD2 | . | TRBJ2-2 | TRBV11-2 | CAERSGITYTGELFF | TGTGCAGAGAGAAGCGGGATTACGTACACCGGGGAGCTGTTTTTT
TRBD2 | . | TRBJ2-3 | TRBV10-3 | CATGALALGTDTQYF | TGTGCCACCGGCGCACTAGCGTTGGGGACAGATACGCAGTATTTT
. | . | TRBJ1-2 | TRBV12-3/TRBV12-4 | CASSYPERAAGYTF | TGTGCCAGCAGCTACCCCGAAAGGGCGGCCGGCTACACCTTC
. | many | TRBJ2-1 | TRBV10-3 | CAISALANEQFF | TGTGCCATCAGTGCGCTAGCCAATGAGCAGTTCTTC
TRBD1 | few | TRBJ1-3 | TRBV7-3 | CASSAQGNGNTIYF | TGTGCCAGCAGCGCACAGGGGAATGGAAACACCATATATTTT
TRBD1 | . | TRBJ2-2 | TRBV7-2 | CASSHRTGTGELFF | TGTGCCAGCAGCCATAGGACAGGGACCGGGGAGCTGTTTTTT
. | . | TRBJ1-5 | TRBV10-1 | CASSEFRVEGNQPQHF | TGCGCCAGCAGTGAGTTCAGGGTTGAGGGCAATCAGCCCCAGCATTTT
TRBD1 | . | TRBJ2-7 | TRBV7-9 | CASSLADRGHEQYF | TGTGCCAGCAGCTTAGCCGACAGGGGACACGAGCAGTACTTC
TRBD1 | . | TRBJ1-2 | TRBV15 | CATSRDRGTGTDYTF | TGTGCCACCAGCAGAGATAGAGGGACAGGCACCGACTACACCTTC
. | . | TRBJ2-1 | TRBV6-2/TRBV6-3 | CSPQGAGGLDNEQFF | TGTTCCCCCCAGGGGGCGGGGGGGCTGGACAATGAGCAGTTCTTC
TRBD2 | many | TRBJ2-5 | TRBV10-2 | CASRGTSGEETQYF | TGCGCCAGCAGGGGGACTAGCGGGGAAGAGACCCAGTACTTC
TRBD1 | . | TRBJ1-1 | TRBV6-5 | CASSYWDRGRTEAFF | TGTGCCAGCAGTTACTGGGACAGGGGTAGGACTGAAGCTTTCTTT
TRBD2 | . | TRBJ2-1 | TRBV20-1 | CSAREPGLAGGNEQFF | TGCAGTGCTAGAGAACCGGGACTAGCGGGAGGCAATGAGCAGTTCTTC
. | . | TRBJ1-2 | TRBV29-1 | CSFGTTYGYTF | TGCAGCTTCGGGACAACCTATGGCTACACCTTC
. | many | TRBJ2-1 | TRBV7-9 | CASSSTRGRDNEQFF | TGTGCCAGCAGCTCCACCCGGGGGCGCGACAATGAGCAGTTCTTC
TRBD2 | few | TRBJ2-3 | TRBV11-2 | CASRKRRLATSTDTQYF | TGTGCCAGCAGAAAAAGGCGACTAGCGACTAGCACAGATACGCAGTATTTT
TRBD1 | few | TRBJ1-1 | TRBV10-3 | CAISADRFNTEAFF | TGTGCCATCAGTGCGGACAGGTTTAACACTGAAGCTTTCTTT
. | few | TRBJ1-1 | TRBV20-1 | CSASYMNTEAFF | TGCAGTGCCTCCTATATGAACACTGAAGCTTTCTTT
TRBD1 | . | TRBJ2-2 | TRBV19 | CASSIRRGPGELFF | TGTGCCAGTAGTATCCGAAGGGGGCCCGGGGAGCTGTTTTTT
. | few | TRBJ2-1 | TRBV29-1 | CSVDVLAYNEQFF | TGCAGCGTTGACGTCCTCGCTTACAATGAGCAGTTCTTC
TRBD2 | few | TRBJ2-3 | TRBV7-2 | CASSLTSGWDTQYF | TGTGCCAGCAGCCTGACTAGCGGGTGGGATACGCAGTATTTT
. | many | TRBJ2-7 | TRBV25-1 | CASRKTVTYEQYF | TGTGCCAGCAGGAAAACCGTTACCTACGAGCAGTACTTC
. | . | TRBJ2-1 | TRBV20-1 | CSARRAGEQFF | TGCAGTGCAAGGAGGGCCGGGGAGCAGTTCTTC
TRBD1 | . | TRBJ2-7 | TRBV3-1 | CASSHGTGANEQYF | TGTGCCAGCAGCCACGGGACAGGGGCCAACGAGCAGTACTTC
. | few | TRBJ2-7 | TRBV11-2 | CASSLDQETGQYF | TGTGCCAGCAGCTTAGATCAGGAGACAGGGCAGTACTTC
. | few | TRBJ1-1 | TRBV18 | CASSPVSGQMNTEAFF | TGTGCCAGCTCACCAGTCTCAGGGCAGATGAACACTGAAGCTTTCTTT
TRBD1 | . | TRBJ1-1 | TRBV10-2 | CASRQGSNTEAFF | TGCGCCAGCAGACAGGGGTCGAACACTGAAGCTTTCTTT
. | few | TRBJ2-3 | TRBV29-1 | CSALGGKGADTQYF | TGCAGCGCCCTTGGAGGGAAGGGGGCAGATACGCAGTATTTT
TRBD2 | few | TRBJ2-5 | TRBV24-1 | CATSAAGGQETQYF | TGTGCCACCAGTGCGGCGGGGGGCCAAGAGACCCAGTACTTC
. | . | TRBJ2-2 | TRBV11-2 | CASSFQGGAGELFF | TGTGCCAGCAGCTTCCAGGGGGGGGCCGGGGAGCTGTTTTTT
. | . | TRBJ2-7 | TRBV20-1 | CSARDPVGAFSYEQYF | TGCAGTGCTAGAGATCCTGTAGGGGCCTTTTCCTACGAGCAGTACTTC
. | . | TRBJ2-7 | TRBV27 | CASSSLQGSYEQYF | TGTGCCAGCAGTTCCCTCCAGGGAAGCTACGAGCAGTACTTC
. | . | TRBJ2-2 | TRBV3-1 | CATCKSGHYTGELFF | TGTGCCACCTGCAAATCGGGACATTACACCGGGGAGCTGTTTTTT
. | once | TRBJ2-6 | TRBV5-1 | CASSLDGSSGANVLTF | TGCGCCAGCAGCTTGGACGGTAGCTCTGGGGCCAACGTCCTGACTTTC
TRBD1 | few | TRBJ1-5 | TRBV5-6 | CASSPTGEEQPQHF | TGTGCCAGCAGCCCTACAGGGGAAGAACAGCCCCAGCATTTT
. | few | TRBJ2-7 | TRBV5-1 | CASSLVGLSSYEQYF | TGCGCCAGCAGCTTGGTTGGGCTAAGCTCCTACGAGCAGTACTTC
TRBD2 | . | TRBJ2-7 | TRBV7-2 | CASSLSGAAAYEQYF | TGTGCCAGCAGCTTAAGCGGGGCGGCAGCTTACGAGCAGTACTTC
. | . | TRBJ1-5 | TRBV5-1 | CASSLGTNNQPQHF | TGCGCCAGCAGCTTGGGGACTAACAATCAGCCCCAGCATTTT
. | few | TRBJ2-2 | TRBV6-1 | CASRTLRNTGELFF | TGTGCCAGCAGGACATTGAGGAACACCGGGGAGCTGTTTTTT
TRBD2 | . | TRBJ2-1 | TRBV5-1 | CASSLGLAGALLNEQFF | TGCGCCAGCAGCCTCGGACTAGCGGGAGCGCTTTTGAATGAGCAGTTCTTC
. | many | TRBJ1-5 | TRBV6-6 | CASSYQGAQPQHF | TGTGCCAGCAGTTACCAAGGAGCCCAGCCCCAGCATTTT
. | few | TRBJ2-1 | TRBV20-1 | CSAPVTSNEQFF | TGCAGTGCTCCCGTAACTAGCAATGAGCAGTTCTTC